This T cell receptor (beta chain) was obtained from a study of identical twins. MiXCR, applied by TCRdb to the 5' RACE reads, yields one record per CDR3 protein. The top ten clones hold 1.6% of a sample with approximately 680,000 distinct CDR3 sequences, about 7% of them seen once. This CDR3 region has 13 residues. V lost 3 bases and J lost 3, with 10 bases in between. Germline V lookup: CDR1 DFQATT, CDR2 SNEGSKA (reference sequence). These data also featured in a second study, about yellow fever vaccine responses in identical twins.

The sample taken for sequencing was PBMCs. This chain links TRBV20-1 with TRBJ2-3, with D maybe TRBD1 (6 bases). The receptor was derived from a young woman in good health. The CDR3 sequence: CSARDSKTDTQYF. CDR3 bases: TGCAGTGCTAGGGACAGCAAGACAGATACGCAGTATTTT.